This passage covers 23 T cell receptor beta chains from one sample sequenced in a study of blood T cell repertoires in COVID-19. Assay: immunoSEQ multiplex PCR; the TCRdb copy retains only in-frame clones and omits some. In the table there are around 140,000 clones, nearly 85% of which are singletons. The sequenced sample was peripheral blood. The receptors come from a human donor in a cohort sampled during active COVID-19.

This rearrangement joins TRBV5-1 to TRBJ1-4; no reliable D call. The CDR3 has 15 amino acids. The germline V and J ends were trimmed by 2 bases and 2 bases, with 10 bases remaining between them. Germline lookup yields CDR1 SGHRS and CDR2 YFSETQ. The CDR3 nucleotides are TGCGCCAGCAGCTTCCTAGGCGAGACTAATGAAAAACTGTTTTTT. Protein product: CASSFLGETNEKLFF.

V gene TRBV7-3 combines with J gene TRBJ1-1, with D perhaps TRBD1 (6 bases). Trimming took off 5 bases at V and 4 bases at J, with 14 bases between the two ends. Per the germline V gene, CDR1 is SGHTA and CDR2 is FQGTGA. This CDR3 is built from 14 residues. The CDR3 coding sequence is TGTGCCAGCAGCCGGACGGGGGGCGGCACTGAAGCTTTCTTT. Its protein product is CASSRTGGGTEAFF. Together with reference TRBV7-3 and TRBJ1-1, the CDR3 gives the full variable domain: GAGVSQTPSNKVTEKGKYVELRCDPISGHTALYWYRQSLGQGPEFLIYFQGTGAADDSGLPNDRFFAVRPEGSVSTLKIQRTERGDSAVYLCASSRTGGGTEAFFGQGTRLTVV.

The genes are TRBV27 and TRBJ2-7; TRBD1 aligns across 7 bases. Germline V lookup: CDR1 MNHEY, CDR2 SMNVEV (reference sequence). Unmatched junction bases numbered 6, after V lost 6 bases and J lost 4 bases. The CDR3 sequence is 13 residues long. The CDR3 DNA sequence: TGTGCCAGCAGGCCAGGGGGACGTTACGAGCAGTACGTC. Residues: CASRPGGRYEQYV.

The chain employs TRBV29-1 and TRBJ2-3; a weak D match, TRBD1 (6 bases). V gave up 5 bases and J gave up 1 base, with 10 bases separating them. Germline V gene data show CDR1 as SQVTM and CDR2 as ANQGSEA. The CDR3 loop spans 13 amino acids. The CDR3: CSVSEGGTDTQYF. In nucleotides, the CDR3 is TGCAGCGTTAGTGAGGGGGGCACAGATACGCAGTATTTT.

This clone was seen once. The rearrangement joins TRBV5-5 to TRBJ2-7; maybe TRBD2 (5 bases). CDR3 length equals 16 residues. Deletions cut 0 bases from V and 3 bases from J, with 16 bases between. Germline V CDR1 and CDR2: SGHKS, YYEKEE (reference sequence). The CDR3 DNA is TGTGCCAGCAGCTTGGCCCGGTCGAACCGGGGCTACGAGCAGTACTTC. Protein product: CASSLARSNRGYEQYF. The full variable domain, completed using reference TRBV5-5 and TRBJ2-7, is DAGVTQSPTHLIKTRGQQVTLRCSPISGHKSVSWYQQVLGQGPQFIFQYYEKEERGRGNFPDRFSARQFPNYSSELNVNALLLGDSALYLCASSLARSNRGYEQYFGPGTRLTVT.

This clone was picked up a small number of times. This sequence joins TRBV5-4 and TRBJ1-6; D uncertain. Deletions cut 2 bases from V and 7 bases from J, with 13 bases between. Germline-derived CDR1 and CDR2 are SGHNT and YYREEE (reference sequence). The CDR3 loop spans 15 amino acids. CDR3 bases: TGTGCCAGCAGCTTAACTGACTTGATGAATTCACCCCTCCACTTT. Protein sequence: CASSLTDLMNSPLHF. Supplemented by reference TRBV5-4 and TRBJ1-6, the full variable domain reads ETGVTQSPTHLIKTRGQQVTLRCSSQSGHNTVSWYQQALGQGPQFIFQYYREEENGRGNFPPRFSGLQFPNYSSELNVNALELDDSALYLCASSLTDLMNSPLHFGNGTRLTVT.

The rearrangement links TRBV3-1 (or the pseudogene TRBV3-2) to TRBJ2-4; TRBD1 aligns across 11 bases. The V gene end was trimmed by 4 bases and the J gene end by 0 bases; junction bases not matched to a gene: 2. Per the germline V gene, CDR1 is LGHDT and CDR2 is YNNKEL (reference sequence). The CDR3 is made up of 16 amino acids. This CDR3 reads CASSLGTGGAKNIQYF. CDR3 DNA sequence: TGTGCCAGCAGCCTAGGGACAGGGGGAGCCAAAAACATTCAGTACTTC.

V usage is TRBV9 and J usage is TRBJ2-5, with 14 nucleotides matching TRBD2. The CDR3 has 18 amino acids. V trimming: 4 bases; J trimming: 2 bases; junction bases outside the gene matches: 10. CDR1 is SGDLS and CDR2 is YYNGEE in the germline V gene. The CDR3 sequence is CASSPRTSGGTFQETQYF. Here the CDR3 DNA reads TGTGCCAGCAGCCCACGGACTAGCGGGGGGACCTTTCAAGAGACCCAGTACTTC.

The CDR3: CASWDRGLDTNEKLFF. As DNA, the CDR3 is TGTGCCAGTTGGGACAGGGGGTTGGATACTAATGAAAAACTGTTTTTT. V usage is TRBV19 and J usage is TRBJ1-4, with 11 bases identical to TRBD1. The trim removed 8 bases at V and 2 bases at J, leaving 7 bases unmatched. The CDR3 is made up of 16 amino acids. Per germline, CDR1 LNHDA and CDR2 SQIVND (reference sequence).

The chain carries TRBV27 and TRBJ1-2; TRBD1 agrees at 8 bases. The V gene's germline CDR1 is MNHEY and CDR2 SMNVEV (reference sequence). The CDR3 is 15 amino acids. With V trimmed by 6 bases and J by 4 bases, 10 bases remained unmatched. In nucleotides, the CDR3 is TGTGCCAGCAGACTGAACCCGGACAGGGCCTATGGCTACACCTTC. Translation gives CASRLNPDRAYGYTF.

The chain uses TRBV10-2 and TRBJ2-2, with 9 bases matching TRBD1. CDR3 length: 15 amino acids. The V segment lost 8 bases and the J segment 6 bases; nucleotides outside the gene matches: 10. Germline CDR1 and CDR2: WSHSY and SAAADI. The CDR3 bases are TGCGCCAGCTCGGGACAGGGTATCGAGGCCGGGGAGCTGTTTTTT. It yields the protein CASSGQGIEAGELFF.

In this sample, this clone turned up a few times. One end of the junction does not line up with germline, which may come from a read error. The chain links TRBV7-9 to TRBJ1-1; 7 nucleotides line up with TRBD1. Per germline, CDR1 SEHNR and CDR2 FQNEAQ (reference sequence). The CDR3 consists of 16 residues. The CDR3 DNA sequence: TGTGCCAGCATCTTAACTAAGGGGACAGCGAACACTGAAGCTTTCTTT. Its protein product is CASILTKGTANTEAFF.

The CDR3 protein is CASRTGYNQPQHF. Written as DNA, the CDR3 is TGTGCCAGCAGAACAGGTTACAATCAGCCCCAGCATTTT. The V gene is TRBV6-5, the J gene TRBJ1-5, with D possibly TRBD1 on 5 matching bases. CDR3 length equals 13 residues. V was cut by 6 bases and J by 3 bases, with 9 bases left in between. Germline V gives CDR1 MNHEY, CDR2 SVGAGI.

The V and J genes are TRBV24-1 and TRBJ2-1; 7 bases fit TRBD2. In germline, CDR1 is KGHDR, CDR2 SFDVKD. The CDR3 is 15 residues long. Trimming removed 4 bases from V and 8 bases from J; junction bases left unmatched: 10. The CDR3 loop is CATSDSGVAGDEQFF. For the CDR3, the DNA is TGTGCCACCAGTGACTCGGGGGTGGCGGGAGATGAGCAGTTCTTC.

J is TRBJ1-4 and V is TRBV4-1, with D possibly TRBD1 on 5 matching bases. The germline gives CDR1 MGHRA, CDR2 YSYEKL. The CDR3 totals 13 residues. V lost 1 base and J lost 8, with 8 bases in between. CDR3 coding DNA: TGCGCCAGCAGCCAAGTGGGGGGGGAAAAACTGTTTTTT. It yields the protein CASSQVGGEKLFF.

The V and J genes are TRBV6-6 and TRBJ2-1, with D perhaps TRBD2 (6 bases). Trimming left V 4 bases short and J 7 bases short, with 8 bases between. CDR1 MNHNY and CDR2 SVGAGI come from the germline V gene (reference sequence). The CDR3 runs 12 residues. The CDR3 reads CASSSAGNEQFF. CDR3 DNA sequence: TGTGCCAGCAGTTCGGCGGGGAATGAGCAGTTCTTC.

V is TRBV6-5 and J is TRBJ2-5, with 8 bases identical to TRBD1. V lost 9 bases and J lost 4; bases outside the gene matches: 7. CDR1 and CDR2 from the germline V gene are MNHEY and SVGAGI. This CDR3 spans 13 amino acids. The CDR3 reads CASTGQGPETQYF. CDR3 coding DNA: TGTGCCAGTACAGGACAGGGCCCAGAGACCCAGTACTTC.

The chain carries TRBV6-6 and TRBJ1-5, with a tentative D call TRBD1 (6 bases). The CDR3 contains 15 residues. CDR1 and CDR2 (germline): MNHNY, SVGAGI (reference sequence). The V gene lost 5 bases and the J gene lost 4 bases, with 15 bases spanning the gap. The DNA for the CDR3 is TGTGCCAGCAGTCCTCTCGGGACAAGAAATCAGCCCCAGCATTTT. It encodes CASSPLGTRNQPQHF.

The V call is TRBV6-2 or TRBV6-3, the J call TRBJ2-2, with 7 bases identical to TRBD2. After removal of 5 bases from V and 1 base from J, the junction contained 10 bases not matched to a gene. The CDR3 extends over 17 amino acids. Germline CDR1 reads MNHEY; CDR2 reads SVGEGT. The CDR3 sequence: CASSLDRDYQNTGELFF. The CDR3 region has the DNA TGTGCCAGCAGTCTCGATCGGGACTATCAGAACACCGGGGAGCTGTTTTTT.

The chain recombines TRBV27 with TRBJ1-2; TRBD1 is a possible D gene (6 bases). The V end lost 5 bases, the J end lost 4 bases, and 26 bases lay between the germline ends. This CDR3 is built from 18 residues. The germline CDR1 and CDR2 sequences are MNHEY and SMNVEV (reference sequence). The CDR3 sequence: CASSPTHRQDLSPYGYTF. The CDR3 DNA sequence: TGTGCCAGCAGTCCCACACACCGACAGGACCTCTCTCCCTATGGCTACACCTTC.

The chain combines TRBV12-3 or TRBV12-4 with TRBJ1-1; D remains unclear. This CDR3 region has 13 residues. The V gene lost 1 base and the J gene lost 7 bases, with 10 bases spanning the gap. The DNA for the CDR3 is TGTGCCAGCAGTTTAGGGGGAGGAGGTGAAGCTTTCTTT. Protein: CASSLGGGGEAFF.

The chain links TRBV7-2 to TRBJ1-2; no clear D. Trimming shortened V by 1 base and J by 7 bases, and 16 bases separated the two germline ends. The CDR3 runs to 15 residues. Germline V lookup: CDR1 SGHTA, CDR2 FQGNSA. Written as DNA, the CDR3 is TGTGCCAGCAGCTTAGACGTGGGTTGGAGGGCTGGCTACACCTTC. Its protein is CASSLDVGWRAGYTF.

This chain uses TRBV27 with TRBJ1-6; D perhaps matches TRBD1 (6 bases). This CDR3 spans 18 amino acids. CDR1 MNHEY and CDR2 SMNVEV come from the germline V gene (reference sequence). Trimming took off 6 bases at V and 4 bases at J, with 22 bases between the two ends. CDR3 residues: CASRPKSGTLSYNSPLHF. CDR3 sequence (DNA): TGTGCCAGCAGACCAAAATCCGGGACACTCAGTTATAATTCACCCCTCCACTTT.